The 18 T cell receptor beta chains reported below all come from one sample, sequenced in a study of T cell changes during pregnancy in multiple sclerosis. Profiling relied on immunoSEQ multiplex PCR, and the TCRdb table lists in-frame clones only, not all of them. This repertoire shows about 38,000 clones, about nine tenths found once; its top ten account for under 0.45%. This sample comprised CD4+ T cells from peripheral blood mononuclear cells, obtained after pregnancy. The receptor source for this set is a female donor in good health, enrolled as a control in a pregnancy study.

This chain uses TRBV10-3 with TRBJ1-1, with 7 bases aligning to TRBD1. The ends lost 11 bases at V and 4 bases at J; junction bases unmatched: 13. Per germline, CDR1 ENHRY and CDR2 SYGVKD. There are 14 residues in the CDR3. The CDR3 is CAGRQGQSTTEAFF. The CDR3 coding sequence is TGTGCCGGCAGACAGGGCCAGAGCACCACTGAAGCTTTCTTT.

V gene TRBV18 combines with J gene TRBJ1-4; 9 bases match TRBD1. Germline lookup yields CDR1 KGHSH and CDR2 LQKENI. The CDR3 totals 15 residues. V lost 3 bases to trimming and J lost 7 bases; unmatched junction nucleotides: 6. CDR3 protein: CASSPPGQGGEKLFF. The CDR3 nucleotides read TGTGCCAGCTCACCTCCGGGACAGGGCGGTGAAAAACTGTTTTTT.

The genes are TRBV14 and TRBJ2-2; 10 bases are a match to TRBD2. V lost 4 bases, J lost 5 bases, and 10 bases stayed unmatched. Per germline, CDR1 SGHDN and CDR2 FVKESK. The CDR3 spans 17 residues. CDR3 sequence reads: CASSRRPASGRTGELFF. The CDR3 region has the DNA TGTGCCAGCAGCCGCCGGCCAGCTAGCGGGAGAACCGGGGAGCTGTTTTTT.

This clone was seen only once. The chain is built from TRBV5-6 and TRBJ2-7, with 8 nucleotides matching TRBD1. Germline lookup yields CDR1 SGHDT and CDR2 YYEEEE. Trimming took 4 bases from V and 4 from J; bases not matched to a gene: 4. This CDR3 region has 13 residues. CDR3 residues: CASSADRGYEQYF. CDR3 DNA sequence: TGTGCCAGCAGCGCAGACAGGGGATACGAGCAGTACTTC.

This clone has just a few counts. This chain links TRBV30 with TRBJ1-5; 7 nucleotides match TRBD1. The CDR3 covers 13 residues. Germline CDR1 GTSNPN, CDR2 SVGIG (reference sequence). V lost 3 bases, J lost 10 bases, and 9 bases stayed unmatched. The CDR3 region is CAWRGQGEGPQHF. In DNA form, the CDR3 reads TGTGCCTGGAGAGGGCAGGGGGAAGGTCCCCAGCATTTT.

This clone has just one count. The rearrangement uses TRBV14 and TRBJ2-7, with D unresolved. Trimming cost V 2 bases and J 6 bases, with 14 bases left between them. The CDR3 runs 14 residues. CDR1 and CDR2 from the germline V gene are SGHDN and FVKESK. In DNA, the CDR3 is TGTGCCAGCAGCCAATCATCGAGACGCGGCGAGCAGTACTTC. Protein product: CASSQSSRRGEQYF.

V gene TRBV7-2 combines with J gene TRBJ1-4; possible D gene TRBD1, 6 bases. In germline, CDR1 is SGHTA, CDR2 FQGNSA. This CDR3 is 14 amino acids long. V was cut by 2 bases and J by 4 bases, with 8 bases left in between. CDR3 sequence reads: CASSLRGFNEKLFF. The CDR3, as DNA: TGTGCCAGCAGCTTAAGGGGGTTTAATGAAAAACTGTTTTTT.

This sequence joins TRBV11-2 and TRBJ2-5, with a weak D call TRBD1 (6 bases). Germline values: CDR1 SGHAT, CDR2 FQNNGV. Trimming took off 0 bases at V and 2 bases at J, with 10 bases between the two ends. The CDR3 loop spans 15 amino acids. The CDR3 DNA sequence: TGTGCCAGCAGCTTAGATCTTACAGGGCAAGAGACCCAGTACTTC. Translating it yields CASSLDLTGQETQYF.

This clone has a single count. The V call is TRBV29-1, the J call TRBJ1-4, with TRBD1 matching 8 bases. The CDR3 consists of 14 residues. Germline CDR1 is SQVTM and CDR2 is ANQGSEA. The junction had 9 bases not matched to a gene; V was cut back by 6 bases and J by 6 bases. The chain's CDR3 is CSVLRQGRDEKLFF. Written as DNA, the CDR3 is TGCAGCGTACTTCGACAGGGGAGGGATGAAAAACTGTTTTTT.

This chain links TRBV28 with TRBJ2-7; 11 bases are shared with TRBD2. V lost 8 bases to trimming and J lost 9 bases; unmatched junction nucleotides: 15. This CDR3 contains 15 residues. The V gene's germline CDR1 is MDHEN and CDR2 SYDVKM. CDR3 sequence: CASLKGASGGLGQYF. The CDR3 DNA follows: TGTGCCAGCCTAAAAGGGGCTAGCGGGGGGCTGGGGCAGTACTTC.

V gene TRBV7-2 combines with J gene TRBJ2-3; TRBD2 aligns across 9 bases. Losses at the gene ends were 2 bases for V and 7 bases for J; bases not matched to a gene: 7. Germline V gene data show CDR1 as SGHTA and CDR2 as FQGNSA. The CDR3 spans 15 residues. The CDR3, as DNA: TGTGCCAGCAGCTTAAGCGGGGGGCCGGGTTATACGCAGTATTTT. Its protein is CASSLSGGPGYTQYF.

This chain connects TRBV27 to TRBJ2-7, with 9 bases lining up with TRBD1. Germline V gene sequence: CDR1 MNHEY, CDR2 SMNVEV (reference sequence). Unmatched junction bases numbered 10, after V lost 5 bases and J lost 2 bases. The CDR3 length is 16 residues. DNA of the CDR3: TGTGCCAGCAGTCCACAGGGACAGGGCGTCGCCTACGAGCAGTACTTC. Its protein is CASSPQGQGVAYEQYF.

The chain links TRBV7-9 to TRBJ2-5; TRBD2 agrees at 8 bases. This CDR3 region has 18 residues. With 5 bases clipped from V and 3 bases from J, the junction kept 17 bases outside the gene matches. Germline V gene data show CDR1 as SEHNR and CDR2 as FQNEAQ (reference sequence). CDR3 amino acids: CASSLRSSGVLREETQYF. The CDR3 DNA sequence: TGTGCCAGCAGCCTCCGTAGTAGCGGGGTCCTAAGGGAAGAGACCCAGTACTTC.

The chain is built from TRBV7-9 and TRBJ1-1; TRBD1 aligns across 7 bases. Germline V lookup: CDR1 SEHNR, CDR2 FQNEAQ (reference sequence). This CDR3 has 16 residues. Trimming cost V 5 bases and J 1 base; bases outside gene matches: 10. DNA for the CDR3: TGTGCCAGCAGCCGACAGCTGGGACAGCCGAACACTGAAGCTTTCTTT. Its translation: CASSRQLGQPNTEAFF.

This clone occurred a few times. The genes are TRBV7-2 and TRBJ2-7, with 9 bases identical to TRBD1. The germline CDR1 and CDR2 sequences are SGHTA and FQGNSA. The CDR3 runs to 17 residues. J gave up 2 bases and V 3 bases, and 11 bases lay outside the gene matches. The CDR3, as DNA: TGTGCCAGCAGCTTCCGGGACAGGGATTGGAACGCCTACGAGCAGTACTTC. Translating it yields CASSFRDRDWNAYEQYF.

The chain carries TRBV7-9 and TRBJ2-3; 8 bases line up with TRBD2. V gave up 5 bases and J gave up 4 bases; unmatched junction bases: 14. The CDR3 is made up of 17 amino acids. Germline V gives CDR1 SEHNR, CDR2 FQNEAQ (reference sequence). The CDR3 sequence is CASSPNPPSGSADTQYF. The DNA for the CDR3 is TGTGCCAGCAGCCCGAACCCCCCCAGCGGGAGTGCAGATACGCAGTATTTT.

The V and J genes are TRBV30 and TRBJ1-1, with D possibly being TRBD1 (5 bases). V lost 5 bases, J lost 9 bases, and 16 bases lay in between. The CDR3 has 12 amino acids. Germline lookup yields CDR1 GTSNPN and CDR2 SVGIG (reference sequence). CDR3 coding DNA: TGTGCCTGGTGCCCCCGAAGACAGAAAGCTTTCTTT. This translates into CAWCPRRQKAFF. The full variable domain, with the rest looked up from reference TRBV30 and TRBJ1-1, is SQTIHQWPATLVQPVGSPLSLECTVEGTSNPNLYWYRQAAGRGLQLLFYSVGIGQISSEVPQNLSASRPQDRQFILSSKKLLLSDSGFYLCAWCPRRQKAFFGQGTRLTVV.

The gene calls are TRBV4-1 and TRBJ1-4, with TRBD1 matching over 7 bases. CDR1 MGHRA and CDR2 YSYEKL come from the germline V gene. This CDR3 region has 16 residues. V shed 0 bases, J shed 7 bases, and the junction held 8 bases outside the gene matches. The CDR3 nucleotides read TGCGCCAGCAGCCAAGAACAGGGGTCCACGGGTGAAAAACTGTTTTTT. Translated, it gives CASSQEQGSTGEKLFF.